One and the same sample provided the 32 T cell receptor beta chains below, sequenced in a study of blood T cell repertoires in COVID-19. Clones were sequenced by immunoSEQ multiplex PCR, and TCRdb holds only the in-frame ones, with some missing. The data contain some 300,000 clones, roughly 89% of them singletons. The specimen was PBMCs or T cells enriched from blood (not recorded which). Receptors were obtained from a woman aged 40 to 50 who had recovered from COVID-19.

The V and J genes are TRBV2 and TRBJ2-1; weak D call: TRBD2 (7 bases). The CDR3 runs 14 residues. Germline-derived CDR1 and CDR2 are SNHLY and FYNNEI. V was trimmed by 2 bases and J by 8 bases, leaving 13 bases between them. The CDR3 here is CASSERGGIDEQFF. The CDR3 DNA is TGTGCCAGCAGTGAAAGGGGGGGGATCGATGAGCAGTTCTTC.

The chain uses TRBV9 and TRBJ1-1; D uncertain. Trimming took 1 base from V and 3 from J, leaving 7 bases between them. There are 13 residues in the CDR3. The germline V gene encodes CDR1 SGDLS and CDR2 YYNGEE. In nucleotides, the CDR3 is TGTGCCAGCAGCGTATCGGACTACACTGAAGCTTTCTTT. This codes for CASSVSDYTEAFF. Full variable domain (outside the CDR3, taken from reference TRBV9 and TRBJ1-1): DSGVTQTPKHLITATGQRVTLRCSPRSGDLSVYWYQQSLDQGLQFLIQYYNGEERAKGNILERFSAQQFPDLHSELNLSSLELGDSALYFCASSVSDYTEAFFGQGTRLTVV.

The chain uses TRBV5-4 and TRBJ2-5; TRBD2 agrees at 10 bases. This CDR3 contains 14 residues. CDR1 and CDR2 from the germline V gene are SGHNT and YYREEE (reference sequence). V trimming: 4 bases; J trimming: 2 bases; junction bases outside the gene matches: 2. The CDR3 loop is CASSLAGVQETQYF. The CDR3 DNA reads as TGTGCCAGCAGCCTAGCGGGGGTTCAAGAGACCCAGTACTTC.

The rearrangement links TRBV10-3 to TRBJ2-3; TRBD1 matches 10 bases. The trim removed 3 bases at V and 6 bases at J, leaving 6 bases unmatched. CDR3 size: 15 residues. Germline-derived CDR1 and CDR2 are ENHRY and SYGVKD. The CDR3 loop is CAISDPGQGGDTQYF. The CDR3 coding sequence is TGTGCCATCAGTGACCCCGGACAGGGGGGGGATACGCAGTATTTT.

This chain connects TRBV2 to TRBJ2-1; TRBD2 aligns across 7 bases. V lost 3 bases, J lost 2 bases, and 4 bases stayed unmatched. Per the germline V gene, CDR1 is SNHLY and CDR2 is FYNNEI. This CDR3 region has 15 residues. Written as DNA, the CDR3 is TGTGCCAGCAGTGAGTTGGGGGGGGCCTACAATGAGCAGTTCTTC. It yields the protein CASSELGGAYNEQFF.

The chain has TRBV19 and TRBJ2-7, with D possibly TRBD1 on 5 matching bases. Per the germline V gene, CDR1 is LNHDA and CDR2 is SQIVND (reference sequence). There are 15 residues in the CDR3. V was cut by 2 bases and J by 5 bases, with 16 bases left in between. The CDR3 loop reads CASSISARASNEQYF. The CDR3 bases are TGTGCCAGTAGTATAAGCGCCAGGGCATCAAACGAGCAGTACTTC.

This chain connects TRBV9 to TRBJ1-2; D gene ambiguous. CDR3 size: 14 residues. Germline V gene lookup returns CDR1 SGDLS and CDR2 YYNGEE. V was shortened by 4 bases and J by 4 bases, with 14 bases between the two germline ends. CDR3 in amino acids: CASSSAQRPYGYTF. The CDR3 nucleotides are TGTGCCAGCAGCTCGGCGCAGCGACCCTATGGCTACACCTTC. Full variable domain (missing parts from reference TRBV9 and TRBJ1-2): DSGVTQTPKHLITATGQRVTLRCSPRSGDLSVYWYQQSLDQGLQFLIQYYNGEERAKGNILERFSAQQFPDLHSELNLSSLELGDSALYFCASSSAQRPYGYTFGSGTRLTVV.

This clone was detected once. The chain uses TRBV5-1 and TRBJ2-3, with TRBD2 identical over 10 bases. The V gene end was trimmed by 3 bases and the J gene end by 3 bases; junction bases not matched to a gene: 7. This CDR3 comprises 16 residues. Per germline, CDR1 SGHRS and CDR2 YFSETQ. In DNA, the CDR3 is TGCGCCAGCAGCTCACAGGGTAGCGGGGGGACAGATACGCAGTATTTT. Residues: CASSSQGSGGTDTQYF.

The rearrangement uses TRBV7-2 and TRBJ1-5; D uncertain. This CDR3 is built from 13 residues. The V end was cut by 2 bases, the J end by 6 bases, with 8 bases between. CDR1 and CDR2 from the germline V gene are SGHTA and FQGNSA. The CDR3 region is CASSLLLLQPQHF. As DNA, the CDR3 is TGTGCCAGCAGCTTATTATTACTTCAGCCCCAGCATTTT.

This chain uses TRBV3-1 (or the pseudogene TRBV3-2) with TRBJ2-1; 7 nucleotides align to TRBD2. Germline trimming cut 3 bases from V and 5 bases from J; bases unmatched to any gene: 13. The germline V gene has CDR1 LGHDT and CDR2 YNNKEL (reference sequence). The CDR3 totals 17 residues. The CDR3 spells CASSQEPSGNLNNEQFF. The CDR3 DNA reads as TGTGCCAGCAGCCAGGAACCAAGCGGGAACCTGAACAATGAGCAGTTCTTC.

This chain uses TRBV5-6 with TRBJ1-1, with D possibly TRBD1 on 5 matching bases. The CDR3 totals 13 residues. Trimming left V 0 bases short and J 4 bases short, with 7 bases between. Germline V gives CDR1 SGHDT, CDR2 YYEEEE. CDR3 residues: CASSLGRGTEAFF. In nucleotides, the CDR3 is TGTGCCAGCAGCTTGGGTAGGGGCACTGAAGCTTTCTTT.

In its sample, this clone was seen once. This chain links TRBV11-3 with TRBJ2-1; D perhaps matches TRBD1 (6 bases). From germline, CDR1 is SGHNT and CDR2 YENEEA. CDR3 size: 14 residues. Trimming took off 4 bases at V and 6 bases at J, with 13 bases between the two ends. DNA of the CDR3: TGTGCCAGCAGCTCAGGATTCAGGGGCAATGAGCAGTTCTTC. This sequence encodes CASSSGFRGNEQFF.

The V and J genes are TRBV9 and TRBJ2-5; no clear D gene. CDR1 SGDLS and CDR2 YYNGEE come from the germline V gene. This CDR3 comprises 12 residues. Trimming pared 2 bases from V and 2 bases from J, leaving 4 bases between. The CDR3 sequence is CASSVGQETQYF. CDR3 coding DNA: TGTGCCAGCAGCGTCGGGCAAGAGACCCAGTACTTC.

The chain carries TRBV2 and TRBJ1-1; D is unresolved. CDR3 length: 13 residues. V lost 5 bases and J lost 0, with 7 bases in between. Germline lookup yields CDR1 SNHLY and CDR2 FYNNEI. CDR3 amino acids: CASSSNLNTEAFF. The CDR3 region has the DNA TGTGCCAGCAGTTCCAATTTGAACACTGAAGCTTTCTTT.

This clone was recorded once. V gene TRBV29-1 combines with J gene TRBJ1-3; the match to TRBD1 covers 11 bases. Germline loops: CDR1 SQVTM, CDR2 ANQGSEA. The CDR3 loop spans 13 amino acids. V shed 6 bases, J shed 4 bases, and the junction held 2 bases outside the gene matches. The CDR3 coding sequence is TGCAGCGTCGGGGACAGGGGGGGAAACACCATATATTTT. Translating it yields CSVGDRGGNTIYF.

The chain joins TRBV19 to TRBJ1-1; D call uncertain. Germline CDR1 LNHDA, CDR2 SQIVND (reference sequence). Trimming removed 1 base from V and 5 bases from J, with 11 bases in between. This CDR3 region has 14 residues. CDR3 amino acids: CASSIGAAGTEAFF. Written as DNA, the CDR3 is TGTGCCAGTAGTATAGGGGCCGCGGGGACTGAAGCTTTCTTT.

CDR3 loop: CASSYLHPQGRSYGYTF. Here the CDR3 DNA reads TGTGCCAGCAGTTACCTCCACCCCCAGGGGCGCAGCTATGGCTACACCTTC. The chain has TRBV27 and TRBJ1-2; weak D call: TRBD1 (6 bases). The CDR3 spans 17 residues. Trimming pared 4 bases from V and 4 bases from J, leaving 22 bases between. Germline assignment: CDR1 MNHEY and CDR2 SMNVEV (reference sequence).

This sequence joins TRBV9 and TRBJ1-1; no clear D. The V and J ends lost 4 bases and 1 base respectively, with 8 bases between them. The germline gives CDR1 SGDLS, CDR2 YYNGEE. The CDR3 is 13 residues long. CDR3 region: CASSPRGNTEAFF. The CDR3, as DNA: TGTGCCAGCAGCCCCCGGGGGAACACTGAAGCTTTCTTT.

This chain connects TRBV7-3 to TRBJ2-7; the match to TRBD2 covers 12 bases. CDR3 length: 18 amino acids. CDR1 and CDR2 (germline): SGHTA, FQGTGA. Losses at the gene ends were 5 bases for V and 5 bases for J; bases not matched to a gene: 16. The CDR3 region has the DNA TGTGCCAGCAGCCCGCCTAGCGGGAGGGCCGGCGGTGGACACGAGCAGTACTTC. Its translation: CASSPPSGRAGGGHEQYF.

This clone was detected many times. The chain is built from TRBV2 and TRBJ1-1; perhaps TRBD1 as D (5 bases). This CDR3 spans 15 amino acids. Per the germline V gene, CDR1 is SNHLY and CDR2 is FYNNEI. V lost 7 bases to trimming and J lost 0 bases, with 15 bases between them. CDR3 loop: CASTLGGGLNTEAFF. The CDR3 DNA sequence: TGTGCCAGCACCCTCGGGGGGGGATTGAACACTGAAGCTTTCTTT.

This chain links TRBV6-1 with TRBJ2-3; 7 nucleotides agree with TRBD1. The CDR3 is 16 amino acids. CDR1 and CDR2 from the germline V gene are MNHNS and SASEGT. V trimming: 1 base; J trimming: 6 bases; junction bases outside the gene matches: 10. The CDR3 DNA reads as TGTGCCAGCAGTGAAGGGGCGGCAGGGGGTTGGGATACGCAGTATTTT. Amino acid sequence: CASSEGAAGGWDTQYF.

The rearrangement joins TRBV27 to TRBJ1-2, with D perhaps matching TRBD1 (5 bases). The V gene's germline CDR1 is MNHEY and CDR2 SMNVEV (reference sequence). V dropped 5 bases and J dropped 7 bases, with 20 bases sitting between them. CDR3 length: 15 amino acids. The CDR3 is CASSASGGGVSGYTF. In DNA, the CDR3 is TGTGCCAGCAGTGCGAGCGGCGGGGGGGTGAGTGGCTACACCTTC.

The V and J genes are TRBV2 and TRBJ2-1; the match to TRBD1 covers 10 bases. From germline, CDR1 is SNHLY and CDR2 FYNNEI. This CDR3 contains 15 residues. The junction had 5 bases not matched to a gene; V was cut back by 6 bases and J by 3 bases. The CDR3 DNA sequence: TGTGCCAGCAGCCCGGACAGGGGGAGCTACAATGAGCAGTTCTTC. Translation: CASSPDRGSYNEQFF.

The chain employs TRBV7-8 and TRBJ1-5; a weak D match, TRBD1 (5 bases). Trimming removed 5 bases from V and 3 bases from J, with 14 bases in between. The CDR3 totals 15 residues. Looked up from germline, CDR1 is SGHVS and CDR2 is FQNEAQ. The CDR3 here is CASSRDDRFNQPQHF. In nucleotides, the CDR3 is TGTGCCAGCAGCCGAGACGACAGATTCAATCAGCCCCAGCATTTT.

The chain recombines TRBV9 with TRBJ2-3; 8 bases align to TRBD2. CDR1 and CDR2 from the germline V gene are SGDLS and YYNGEE. This CDR3 is 14 amino acids long. With V trimmed by 3 bases and J by 7 bases, 7 bases remained unmatched. The CDR3 nucleotides read TGTGCCAGCAGCGAAGGACTAGCTATGAATACGCAGTATTTT. It specifies CASSEGLAMNTQYF.

The chain links TRBV14 to TRBJ2-3; the D gene is possibly TRBD2 (6 bases). Germline-derived CDR1 and CDR2 are SGHDN and FVKESK. The length of the CDR3 is 16 residues. V dropped 0 bases and J dropped 5 bases, with 15 bases sitting between them. For the CDR3, the DNA is TGTGCCAGCAGCCAAGAATTACGACTCGGGGGAGATACGCAGTATTTT. Amino acids: CASSQELRLGGDTQYF.

This clone was detected only once. The CDR3: CASSQAGRHNSPLHF. In DNA, the CDR3 is TGCGCCAGCTCCCAGGCGGGCAGACATAATTCACCCCTCCACTTT. The chain employs TRBV5-1 and TRBJ1-6, with unresolved D. V lost 7 bases, J lost 5 bases, and 16 bases lay in between. There are 15 residues in the CDR3. Germline-derived CDR1 and CDR2 are SGHRS and YFSETQ.

V gene TRBV18 combines with J gene TRBJ1-3, with D uncertain. The length of the CDR3 is 13 residues. CDR1 is KGHSH and CDR2 is LQKENI in the germline V gene. Trimming shortened V by 3 bases and J by 4 bases, and 7 bases separated the two germline ends. The CDR3 region has the DNA TGTGCCAGCTCACCCTCTTTCGGAAACACCATATATTTT. It is translated as CASSPSFGNTIYF. Complete variable domain (other parts from reference TRBV18 and TRBJ1-3): NAGVMQNPRHLVRRRGQEARLRCSPMKGHSHVYWYRQLPEEGLKFMVYLQKENIIDESGMPKERFSAEFPKEGPSILRIQQVVRGDSAAYFCASSPSFGNTIYFGEGSWLTVV.

The rearrangement links TRBV5-1 to TRBJ1-4, with D perhaps TRBD1 (5 bases). Germline lookup yields CDR1 SGHRS and CDR2 YFSETQ. The CDR3 length is 15 residues. V lost 0 bases to trimming and J lost 13 bases, with 19 bases between them. As DNA, the CDR3 is TGCGCCAGCAGCTTGGGGGGGGACCCCGGTTTTAGACTGTTTTTT. It codes for CASSLGGDPGFRLFF.

This CDR3 is CASSLGLGRWNYGYTF. The DNA of the CDR3 is TGCGCCAGCAGCTTGGGTCTGGGCAGGTGGAACTATGGCTACACCTTC. The rearrangement links TRBV5-1 to TRBJ1-2; D is ambiguous. Germline loops: CDR1 SGHRS, CDR2 YFSETQ. Trimming removed 0 bases from V and 2 bases from J, with 14 bases in between. The CDR3 length is 16 residues.

The chain couples TRBV2 to TRBJ2-3; the match to TRBD1 covers 9 bases. Trimming took 9 bases from V and 14 from J; bases not matched to a gene: 6. The CDR3 loop spans 10 amino acids. The germline gives CDR1 SNHLY, CDR2 FYNNEI. CDR3 region: CASGDRARYF. The CDR3 coding sequence is TGTGCCAGTGGGGACAGGGCAAGGTATTTT.

As regards this clone: One end of the junction is discordant with germline, which a read error may explain. The rearrangement joins TRBV5-1 to TRBJ1-4; 9 nucleotides agree with TRBD1. Germline loops: CDR1 SGHRS, CDR2 YFSETQ. The length of the CDR3 is 15 residues. CDR3 DNA sequence: TGCGCCAGCAGCTTGGGGTTGGGACAGGGAGAAAAATTGTTTTTT. Protein sequence: CASSLGLGQGEKLFF.